Listed here are 27 T cell receptor beta chains from one sample, sequenced in a study of blood T cells in healthy people across ages. Through a sample-barcoded 5' primer and a J-beta primer mix, a second PCR was run for roughly 7 to 11 cycles. TCRdb independently ran MiXCR on the 5' RACE reads; one entry per CDR3 protein. Of roughly 1,500,000 distinct CDR3 sequences detected, approximately 38% appear once; the ten largest clones hold 7.9%. The sample comprised blood. These receptors originate from a woman aged 18-29 years in good health.

This clonotype was found a few times. The V call is TRBV4-1, the J call TRBJ2-7; the match to TRBD2 covers 10 bases. The ends lost 1 base at V and 2 bases at J; junction bases unmatched: 5. The germline V gene has CDR1 MGHRA and CDR2 YSYEKL. The CDR3 length is 16 residues. DNA for the CDR3: TGCGCCAGCAGCCAAGTCGGACTAGCGGAACCCTACGAGCAGTACTTC. This codes for CASSQVGLAEPYEQYF.

This clonotype was picked up many times. The chain joins TRBV5-1 to TRBJ1-6; D not resolved. Per the germline V gene, CDR1 is SGHRS and CDR2 is YFSETQ. The CDR3 has 13 residues. V lost 0 bases to trimming and J lost 7 bases, with 5 bases between them. CDR3 in amino acids: CASSLDGNSPLHF. Written as DNA, the CDR3 is TGCGCCAGCAGCTTGGATGGAAATTCACCCCTCCACTTT.

Note on this clonotype: Germline and junction disagree at one end, which may indicate a read error. The CDR3 protein is CASSEDLGTYGYTF. The DNA for the CDR3 is TGTGCCAGCAGCGAAGACCTGGGAACCTATGGCTACACCTTC. V usage is TRBV4-2 and J usage is TRBJ1-2; D not certain. CDR3 length equals 14 residues. CDR1 and CDR2 (germline): LGHNA, YNFKEQ.

The rearrangement joins TRBV5-6 to TRBJ1-2, with D possibly TRBD1 on 5 matching bases. Trimming pared 7 bases from V and 2 bases from J, leaving 12 bases between. CDR1 and CDR2 from the germline V gene are SGHDT and YYEEEE. There are 13 residues in the CDR3. The CDR3 loop reads CASGTKQNYGYTF. The CDR3 nucleotides read TGTGCCAGCGGGACTAAGCAGAACTATGGCTACACCTTC.

The chain's CDR3 is CSAYPMGQDSEQYF. CDR3 nucleotides: TGCAGTGCTTACCCCATGGGACAGGACTCCGAGCAGTACTTC. The chain combines TRBV20-1 with TRBJ2-7; 8 bases are a match to TRBD1. CDR1 and CDR2 (germline): DFQATT, SNEGSKA (reference sequence). CDR3 length: 14 amino acids. V trimming: 5 bases; J trimming: 6 bases; junction bases outside the gene matches: 12.

A single count supports this clonotype. The chain employs TRBV20-1 and TRBJ2-3, with TRBD2 matching over 14 bases. CDR3 length: 16 residues. The V segment lost 6 bases and the J segment 2 bases; nucleotides outside the gene matches: 7. Germline CDR1 and CDR2: DFQATT and SNEGSKA (reference sequence). CDR3 DNA: TGCAGTGCCCCGGGACTAGCGGGGGAGTACACAGATACGCAGTATTTT. Its translation: CSAPGLAGEYTDTQYF.

The chain couples TRBV20-1 to TRBJ2-7; 8 nucleotides agree with TRBD1. V lost 2 bases and J lost 2; bases outside the gene matches: 2. Germline-derived CDR1 and CDR2 are DFQATT and SNEGSKA (reference sequence). This CDR3 spans 13 amino acids. CDR3 loop: CSARRQGTYEQYF. The CDR3 DNA is TGCAGTGCTAGAAGACAGGGGACCTACGAGCAGTACTTC.

The chain carries TRBV20-1 and TRBJ2-4; D call uncertain. The germline V gene encodes CDR1 DFQATT and CDR2 SNEGSKA (reference sequence). CDR3 length: 13 residues. Trimming shortened V by 1 base and J by 8 bases, and 12 bases separated the two germline ends. CDR3 DNA sequence: TGCAGTGCTAGAGCAACCGGGCAGGACATTCAGTACTTC. It translates to CSARATGQDIQYF.

This clonotype was found many times. This rearrangement joins TRBV10-3 to TRBJ2-5; 7 positions match TRBD1. Germline V gene data show CDR1 as ENHRY and CDR2 as SYGVKD. There are 13 residues in the CDR3. V shed 6 bases, J shed 4 bases, and the junction held 5 bases outside the gene matches. The CDR3 coding sequence is TGTGCCATCAGCCTGACAGGGTCAGAGACCCAGTACTTC. Protein sequence: CAISLTGSETQYF.

The chain employs TRBV6-6 and TRBJ2-2; TRBD2 agrees at 12 bases. The CDR3 spans 15 residues. Germline V gene data show CDR1 as MNHNY and CDR2 as SVGAGI (reference sequence). The V segment lost 5 bases and the J segment 9 bases; nucleotides outside the gene matches: 7. This CDR3 is CASSPGLAGLRELFF. The CDR3 DNA is TGTGCCAGCAGTCCCGGACTAGCGGGGCTAAGGGAGCTGTTTTTT.

Only a few counts were recorded for this clonotype. The rearrangement links TRBV11-2 to TRBJ2-1; 7 nucleotides match TRBD2. V shed 4 bases and J 7 bases; nucleotides not matched to a gene: 4. CDR3 size: 13 residues. Germline CDR1 is SGHAT and CDR2 is FQNNGV. The CDR3 coding sequence is TGTGCCAGCAGCTCACTAGCGCCTAATGAGCAGTTCTTC. Translating gives CASSSLAPNEQFF. Full variable domain (outside the CDR3, taken from reference TRBV11-2 and TRBJ2-1): EAGVAQSPRYKIIEKRQSVAFWCNPISGHATLYWYQQILGQGPKLLIQFQNNGVVDDSQLPKDRFSAERLKGVDSTLKIQPAKLEDSAVYLCASSSLAPNEQFFGPGTRLTVL.

V gene TRBV5-1 combines with J gene TRBJ2-5; a possible D gene is TRBD2 (5 bases). The J call may be mistaken, given a closer DNA end match to TRBJ2-1. Germline CDR1 SGHRS, CDR2 YFSETQ. CDR3 length: 14 amino acids. CDR3 residues: CASSSPDYQETQFF. The CDR3 bases are TGCGCCAGCAGCTCGCCTGACTATCAAGAGACCCAGTTCTTC.

The chain links TRBV7-2 to TRBJ1-2; TRBD1 might be the D (5 bases). In germline, CDR1 is SGHTA, CDR2 FQGNSA. V shed 6 bases and J shed 4 bases, with 21 bases lying between them. This CDR3 is 16 amino acids long. Here the CDR3 reads CASRLIGTEPSYGYTF. In nucleotides, the CDR3 is TGTGCCAGCAGACTTATTGGGACGGAACCTAGCTATGGCTACACCTTC.

The CDR3 loop reads CATDASGGAIYNEQFF. The CDR3 region has the DNA TGTGCCACCGACGCTAGCGGGGGGGCCATCTACAATGAGCAGTTCTTC. This sequence joins TRBV15 and TRBJ2-1; 12 positions agree with TRBD2. Losses at the gene ends were 8 bases for V and 3 bases for J; bases not matched to a gene: 8. The CDR3 covers 16 residues. Germline values: CDR1 LNHNV, CDR2 YYDKDF (reference sequence).

This clonotype was picked up a small number of times. The gene calls are TRBV29-1 and TRBJ2-2; D gene unclear. There are 12 residues in the CDR3. V shed 7 bases and J shed 1 base, with 7 bases lying between them. The germline CDR1 and CDR2 sequences are SQVTM and ANQGSEA. Here the CDR3 DNA reads TGCAGCGCGGCCAGGAACACCGGGGAGCTGTTTTTT. It codes for CSAARNTGELFF.

The CDR3 nucleotides are TGTGCCATCTCGGACAGTCCTAATGAGCAGTTCTTC. The encoded protein is CAISDSPNEQFF. The J gene is TRBJ2-1, the V gene TRBV24-1; a possible D gene is TRBD1 (6 bases). The CDR3 runs 12 residues. Germline V CDR1 and CDR2: KGHDR, SFDVKD. The V end was cut by 11 bases, the J end by 7 bases, with 14 bases between.

The gene calls are TRBV7-3 and TRBJ2-7, with 9 bases that match TRBD2. Germline V gene data show CDR1 as SGHTA and CDR2 as FQGTGA. The J segment lost 6 bases and the V segment lost 5 bases, leaving 11 bases of the junction unmatched. This CDR3 spans 15 amino acids. The DNA for the CDR3 is TGTGCCAGCAGCCAGCTACCGGGACTAGCTGCCGAGCAGTACTTC. Its protein product is CASSQLPGLAAEQYF. The full variable domain, rest sourced from reference TRBV7-3 and TRBJ2-7, is GAGVSQTPSNKVTEKGKYVELRCDPISGHTALYWYRQSLGQGPEFLIYFQGTGAADDSGLPNDRFFAVRPEGSVSTLKIQRTERGDSAVYLCASSQLPGLAAEQYFGPGTRLTVT.

J is TRBJ2-3 and V is TRBV20-1; 13 nucleotides match TRBD2. Per the germline V gene, CDR1 is DFQATT and CDR2 is SNEGSKA (reference sequence). V was pared by 3 bases and J by 2 bases, with 8 bases of the junction left unmatched. This CDR3 comprises 17 residues. DNA for the CDR3: TGCAGTGCTAGGGCCACTAGCGGGAGGGCCGTCACAGATACGCAGTATTTT. Translated: CSARATSGRAVTDTQYF.

The chain couples TRBV5-1 to TRBJ2-7, with 8 bases matching TRBD1. This CDR3 region has 15 residues. Germline-derived CDR1 and CDR2 are SGHRS and YFSETQ. V gave up 0 bases and J gave up 7 bases; unmatched junction bases: 9. The CDR3 region has the DNA TGCGCCAGCAGCTTGGGGGGACAGGCTAAGGGGGAGCAGTACTTC. Amino acid sequence: CASSLGGQAKGEQYF.

This clonotype was detected a few times. This chain uses TRBV2 with TRBJ2-1, with a tentative D call TRBD2 (6 bases). V gave up 6 bases and J gave up 12 bases, with 12 bases separating them. The germline V gene has CDR1 SNHLY and CDR2 FYNNEI. The CDR3 runs to 11 residues. CDR3 residues: CASSLAFVQFF. In nucleotides, the CDR3 is TGTGCCAGCAGCCTAGCGTTTGTGCAGTTCTTC.

The chain employs TRBV7-2 and TRBJ2-7; the D gene could be TRBD1 or TRBD2 (5 bases each). CDR3 length: 14 residues. Trimming took 7 bases from V and 3 from J, leaving 16 bases between them. Germline V gene sequence: CDR1 SGHTA, CDR2 FQGNSA. CDR3 sequence (DNA): TGTGCCAGCACCCAAGGGGAACTAGTCTACGAGCAGTACTTC. It encodes CASTQGELVYEQYF.

This clonotype has ten or more counts. The gene calls are TRBV7-2 and TRBJ2-7, with D perhaps matching TRBD2 (6 bases). The CDR3 has 15 amino acids. Per the germline V gene, CDR1 is SGHTA and CDR2 is FQGNSA. Trimming took off 1 base at V and 0 bases at J, with 10 bases between the two ends. The CDR3 DNA follows: TGTGCCAGCAGCTTAGTCGGGACTGGCTCCTACGAGCAGTACTTC. Its translation is CASSLVGTGSYEQYF.

The V gene is TRBV20-1, the J gene TRBJ2-1; 16 bases agree with TRBD2. With V trimmed by 6 bases and J by 5 bases, 10 bases remained unmatched. Germline lookup yields CDR1 DFQATT and CDR2 SNEGSKA (reference sequence). The CDR3 is 17 residues long. The CDR3 protein is CSARGLAGGVGHNEQFF. The CDR3 bases are TGCAGTGCAAGGGGACTAGCGGGAGGGGTTGGCCACAATGAGCAGTTCTTC.

This chain uses TRBV7-2 with TRBJ2-1; D is possibly TRBD2 (6 bases). Germline assignment: CDR1 SGHTA and CDR2 FQGNSA. The CDR3 is 14 residues long. Deletions cut 5 bases from V and 4 bases from J, with 12 bases between. The CDR3: CASSPGDLYNEQFF. The CDR3 DNA follows: TGTGCCAGCAGCCCGGGAGATTTGTACAATGAGCAGTTCTTC.

This chain links TRBV14 with TRBJ2-1, with a weak D call TRBD2 (6 bases). This CDR3 spans 18 amino acids. V shed 4 bases and J shed 0 bases, with 19 bases lying between them. The germline gives CDR1 SGHDN, CDR2 FVKESK. Here the CDR3 reads CASSRLPPGTGSYNEQFF. DNA of the CDR3: TGTGCCAGCAGCCGTCTCCCTCCCGGGACTGGCTCCTACAATGAGCAGTTCTTC.

V gene TRBV30 combines with J gene TRBJ1-2; unclear D gene. Trimming stripped 0 bases from V and 11 bases from J, with 16 bases between. The CDR3 has 13 residues. Germline V CDR1 and CDR2: GTSNPN, SVGIG (reference sequence). CDR3 in DNA: TGTGCCTGGAGTGTACTAAGGAGGGAACGATACACCTTC. Protein product: CAWSVLRRERYTF.

The genes are TRBV20-1 and TRBJ2-4; perhaps TRBD2 as D (6 bases). The DNA end lines up better with TRBJ2-5; the J call may be wrong. This CDR3 is built from 14 residues. Looked up from germline, CDR1 is DFQATT and CDR2 is SNEGSKA (reference sequence). The CDR3 is CSADPGWSGETQYF. CDR3 nucleotides: TGCAGTGCTGACCCGGGGTGGAGCGGGGAGACCCAGTACTTC.